This T cell receptor beta chain originates from a study of regulatory T cells in long-lasting Graves disease. Study in general: Persistent cases were those of Graves' disease that involved over 5 years of antithyroid drugs with positive TSH receptor antibodies.

Both iRepertoire HTBI primers and Arm-PCR of CDR3 regions were used to build the TCR beta libraries. Each CDR3 protein is one row after TCRdb ran MiXCR on the multiplex PCR reads. The table includes approximately 690,000 distinct CDR3 sequences, about 30% detected once. This CDR3 is built from 16 residues. From germline, CDR1 is MNHNS and CDR2 SASEGT. This clonotype was picked up a small number of times. Its antigen is as yet unknown. Study results and limitations: Less diverse TCR repertoires were seen in persistent Graves' patients than in newly diagnosed ones.

Specified time point: persistent/refractory GD, antithyroid drugs over 5 years with positive TRAb. PBMC-extracted RNA yielded the TCR library. This chain joins TRBV6-1 and TRBJ2-7; TRBD2 aligns across 7 bases. This TCR was sampled from a female donor with Graves disease. The sample consisted of peripheral blood mononuclear cells (PBMCs), taken when the disease was refractory, from a patient treated with antithyroid drugs. CDR3 DNA sequence: TGTGCTTCCCCCCCTGGCAGCCGGGAGGCATCCTACGAGCAGTACTTC. Encoded protein: CASPPGSREASYEQYF.